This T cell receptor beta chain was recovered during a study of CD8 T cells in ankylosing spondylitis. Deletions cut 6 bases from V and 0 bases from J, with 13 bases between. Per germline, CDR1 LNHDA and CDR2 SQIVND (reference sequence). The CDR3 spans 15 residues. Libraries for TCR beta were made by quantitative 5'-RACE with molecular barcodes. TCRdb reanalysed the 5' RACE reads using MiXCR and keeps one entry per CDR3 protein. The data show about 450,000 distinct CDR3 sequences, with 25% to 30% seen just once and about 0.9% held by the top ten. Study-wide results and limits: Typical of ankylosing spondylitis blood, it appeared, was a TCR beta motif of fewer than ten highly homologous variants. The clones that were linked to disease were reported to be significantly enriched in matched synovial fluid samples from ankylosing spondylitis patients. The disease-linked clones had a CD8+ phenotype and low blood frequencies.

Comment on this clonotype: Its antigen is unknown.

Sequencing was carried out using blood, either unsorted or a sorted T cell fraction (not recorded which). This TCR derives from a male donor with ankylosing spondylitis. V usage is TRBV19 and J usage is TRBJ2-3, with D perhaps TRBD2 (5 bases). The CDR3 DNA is TGTGCCAGTAGCATAAGCGGAAAAAGCACAGATACGCAGTATTTT. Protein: CASSISGKSTDTQYF.